The clone carrying this T cell receptor (beta chain) was seen ten or more times. The target antigen is unknown. The sample is drawn from a study of T cell repertoires in cytomegalovirus infection. Overall study context: An indication of both CMV infection and matching HLA type came from public TCR beta signatures.

General study findings and limits: Predominance within the ex vivo response was attributable to HLA-C-restricted CMV-specific TCR beta clonotypes. The cumulative frequency of public TCR beta families distinguished individuals who carried CMV together with the relevant HLA.

The CDR3 runs to 18 residues. The trim removed 3 bases at V and 1 base at J, leaving 11 bases unmatched. The germline CDR1 and CDR2 sequences are SEHNR and FQNEAQ (reference sequence). TCRdb called the reads again in MiXCR, with one record for every CDR3 protein. The data hold roughly 600,000 distinct CDR3 sequences, with 24% observed a single time. The sequenced material came from CD8+ T cells from PBMCs. This TCR came from a human donor in good health (CMV status not recorded). Some clones in this sample may be carry-over from other donors' samples. The chain carries TRBV7-9 and TRBJ2-1, with TRBD1 matching over 8 bases. The CDR3 sequence: CASSFTLGQGLSYNEQFF. As DNA, the CDR3 is TGTGCCAGCAGCTTCACCCTCGGACAGGGCCTTTCCTACAATGAGCAGTTCTTC.